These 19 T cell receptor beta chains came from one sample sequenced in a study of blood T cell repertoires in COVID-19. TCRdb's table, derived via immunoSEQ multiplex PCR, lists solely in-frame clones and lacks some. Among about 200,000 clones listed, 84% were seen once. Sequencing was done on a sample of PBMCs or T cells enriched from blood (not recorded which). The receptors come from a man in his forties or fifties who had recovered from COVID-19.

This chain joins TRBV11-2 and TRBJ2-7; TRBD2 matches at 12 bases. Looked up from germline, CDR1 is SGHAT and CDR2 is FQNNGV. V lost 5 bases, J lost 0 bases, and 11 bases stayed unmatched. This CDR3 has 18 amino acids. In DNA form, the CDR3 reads TGTGCCAGCAGCCTATTACTAGCGGGGGGACCGAGCTCCTACGAGCAGTACTTC. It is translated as CASSLLLAGGPSSYEQYF. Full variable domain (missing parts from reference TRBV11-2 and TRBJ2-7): EAGVAQSPRYKIIEKRQSVAFWCNPISGHATLYWYQQILGQGPKLLIQFQNNGVVDDSQLPKDRFSAERLKGVDSTLKIQPAKLEDSAVYLCASSLLLAGGPSSYEQYFGPGTRLTVT.

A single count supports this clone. The CDR3 region is CASSLQGAGRVFYGYTF. The CDR3 nucleotides are TGTGCCAGCAGCTTACAGGGGGCCGGACGGGTATTCTATGGCTACACCTTC. This chain connects TRBV11-2 to TRBJ1-2; 8 bases agree with TRBD1. The germline V gene encodes CDR1 SGHAT and CDR2 FQNNGV. CDR3 size: 17 residues. The ends lost 2 bases at V and 4 bases at J; junction bases unmatched: 12.

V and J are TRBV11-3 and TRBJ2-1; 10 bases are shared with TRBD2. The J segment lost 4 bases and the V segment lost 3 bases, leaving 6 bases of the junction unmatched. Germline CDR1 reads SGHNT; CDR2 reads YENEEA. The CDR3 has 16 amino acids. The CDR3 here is CASSLESSGGYNEQFF. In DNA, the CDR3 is TGTGCCAGCAGCTTGGAGAGTAGCGGGGGGTACAATGAGCAGTTCTTC.

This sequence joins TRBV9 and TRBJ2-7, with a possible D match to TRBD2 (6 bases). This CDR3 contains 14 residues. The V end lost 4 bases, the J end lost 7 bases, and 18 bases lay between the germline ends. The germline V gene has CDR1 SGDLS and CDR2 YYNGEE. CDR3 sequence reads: CASSPRGGAGEQYF. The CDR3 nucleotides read TGTGCCAGCAGCCCACGGGGTGGGGCGGGGGAGCAGTACTTC. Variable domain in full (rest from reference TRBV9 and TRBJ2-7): DSGVTQTPKHLITATGQRVTLRCSPRSGDLSVYWYQQSLDQGLQFLIQYYNGEERAKGNILERFSAQQFPDLHSELNLSSLELGDSALYFCASSPRGGAGEQYFGPGTRLTVT.

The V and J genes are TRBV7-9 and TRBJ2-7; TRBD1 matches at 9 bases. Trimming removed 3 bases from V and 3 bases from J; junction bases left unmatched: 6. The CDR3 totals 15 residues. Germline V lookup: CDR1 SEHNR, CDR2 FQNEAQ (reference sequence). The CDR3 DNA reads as TGTGCCAGCAGCTTCTTTACAGGGGGCATCTACGAGCAGTACTTC. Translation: CASSFFTGGIYEQYF.

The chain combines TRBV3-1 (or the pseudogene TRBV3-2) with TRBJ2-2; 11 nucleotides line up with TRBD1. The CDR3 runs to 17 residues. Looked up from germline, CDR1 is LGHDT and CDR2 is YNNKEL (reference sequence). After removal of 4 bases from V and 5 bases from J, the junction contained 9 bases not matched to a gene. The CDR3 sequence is CASSRLSDRGRTGELFF. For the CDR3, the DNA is TGTGCCAGCAGCCGACTCTCGGACAGGGGGCGAACCGGGGAGCTGTTTTTT.

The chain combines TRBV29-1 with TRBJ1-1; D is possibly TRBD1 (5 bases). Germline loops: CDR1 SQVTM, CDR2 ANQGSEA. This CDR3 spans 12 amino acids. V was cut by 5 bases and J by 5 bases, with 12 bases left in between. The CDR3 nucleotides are TGCAGCGTTCGAGGTGGGGGGACTGAAGCTTTCTTT. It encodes CSVRGGGTEAFF.

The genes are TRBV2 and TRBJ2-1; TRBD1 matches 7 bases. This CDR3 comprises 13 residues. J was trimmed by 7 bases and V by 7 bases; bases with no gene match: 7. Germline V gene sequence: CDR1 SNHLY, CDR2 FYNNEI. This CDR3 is CASTGTARNEQFF. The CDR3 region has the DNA TGTGCCAGCACCGGGACAGCCCGTAATGAGCAGTTCTTC.

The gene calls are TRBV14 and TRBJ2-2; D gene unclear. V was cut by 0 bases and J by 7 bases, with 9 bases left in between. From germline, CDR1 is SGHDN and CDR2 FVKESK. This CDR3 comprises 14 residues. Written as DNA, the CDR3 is TGTGCCAGCAGCCAAGATAGAGGCCTCGGGGAGCTGTTTTTT. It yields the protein CASSQDRGLGELFF.

CDR3 loop: CASSIGDRVGEKLFF. In DNA, the CDR3 is TGTGCCAGCAGCATAGGGGACAGGGTCGGTGAAAAACTGTTTTTT. The chain employs TRBV7-9 and TRBJ1-4; 9 bases are a match to TRBD1. Losses at the gene ends were 5 bases for V and 7 bases for J; bases not matched to a gene: 8. This CDR3 has 15 residues. CDR1 and CDR2 (germline): SEHNR, FQNEAQ (reference sequence).

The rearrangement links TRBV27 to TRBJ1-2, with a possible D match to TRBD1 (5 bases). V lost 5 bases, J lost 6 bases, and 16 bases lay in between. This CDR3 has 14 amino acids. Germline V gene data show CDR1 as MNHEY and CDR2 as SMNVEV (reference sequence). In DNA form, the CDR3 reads TGTGCCAGCAGTGAGGTAGGAGGGGCTCATGGCTACACCTTC. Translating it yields CASSEVGGAHGYTF.

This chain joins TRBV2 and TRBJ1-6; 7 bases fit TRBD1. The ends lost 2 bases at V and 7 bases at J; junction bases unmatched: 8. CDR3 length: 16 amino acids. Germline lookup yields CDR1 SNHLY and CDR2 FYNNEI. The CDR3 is CASSEYGRGKNSPLHF. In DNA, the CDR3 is TGTGCCAGCAGTGAATACGGCAGGGGGAAGAATTCACCCCTCCACTTT.

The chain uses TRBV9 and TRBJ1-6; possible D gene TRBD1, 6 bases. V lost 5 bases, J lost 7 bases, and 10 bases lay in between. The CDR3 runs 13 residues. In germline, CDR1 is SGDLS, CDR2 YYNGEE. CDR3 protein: CASRGQPNSPLHF. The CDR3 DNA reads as TGTGCCAGCAGAGGACAGCCAAATTCACCCCTCCACTTT.

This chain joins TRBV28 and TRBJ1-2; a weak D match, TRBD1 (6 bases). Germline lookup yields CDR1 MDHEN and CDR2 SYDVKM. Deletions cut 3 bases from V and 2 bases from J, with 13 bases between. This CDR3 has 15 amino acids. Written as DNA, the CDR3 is TGTGCCAGCAGTTTTTGGCAGGGGCTGAACTATGGCTACACCTTC. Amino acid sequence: CASSFWQGLNYGYTF.

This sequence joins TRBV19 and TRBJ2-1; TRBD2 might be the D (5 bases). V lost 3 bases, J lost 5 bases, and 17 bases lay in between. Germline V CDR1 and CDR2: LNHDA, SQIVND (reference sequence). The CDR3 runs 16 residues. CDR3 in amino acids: CASSIKRTFGDNEQFF. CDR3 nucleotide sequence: TGTGCCAGTAGTATCAAGCGGACCTTTGGGGACAATGAGCAGTTCTTC.

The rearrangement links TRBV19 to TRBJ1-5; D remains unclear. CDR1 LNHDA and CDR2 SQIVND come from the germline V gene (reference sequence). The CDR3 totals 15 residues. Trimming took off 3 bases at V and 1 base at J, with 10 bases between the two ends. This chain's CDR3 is CASSIFARSNQPQHF. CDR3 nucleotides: TGTGCCAGTAGTATTTTCGCCAGAAGCAATCAGCCCCAGCATTTT.

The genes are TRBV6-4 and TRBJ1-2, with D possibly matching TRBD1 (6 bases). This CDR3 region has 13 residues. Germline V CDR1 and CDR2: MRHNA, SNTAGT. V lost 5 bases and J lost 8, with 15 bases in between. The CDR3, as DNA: TGTGCCAGCAGTCCCGACAGGAGTTGGGGCTACACCTTC. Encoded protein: CASSPDRSWGYTF.

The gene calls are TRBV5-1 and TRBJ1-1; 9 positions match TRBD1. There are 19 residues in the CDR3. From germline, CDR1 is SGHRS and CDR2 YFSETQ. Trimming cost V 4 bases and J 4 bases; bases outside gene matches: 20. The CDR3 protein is CASSGILTGTGSMGTEAFF. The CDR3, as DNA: TGCGCCAGCAGCGGCATACTAACCGGGACAGGGAGTATGGGCACTGAAGCTTTCTTT.

CDR3 coding DNA: TGCGCCAGCAGCTTGGCGGGGACCTATAATTCACCCCTCCACTTT. Encoded protein: CASSLAGTYNSPLHF. This chain links TRBV5-1 with TRBJ1-6; D unclear. V gave up 0 bases and J gave up 2 bases, with 6 bases separating them. Germline V gene lookup returns CDR1 SGHRS and CDR2 YFSETQ. The CDR3 extends over 15 amino acids.